The clone carrying this TCR beta chain was seen at least ten times. Its target is unknown. This sample was taken from a study of T-cell reconstitution after alpha-beta-depleted transplantation in children. A TCRbeta library incorporating unique molecular identifiers was prepared. In TCRdb, the PCR reads were re-called with MiXCR into one record per CDR3 protein. Of 500,000 to 750,000 distinct CDR3 sequences in the sample, approximately 12% are singletons; the top ten hold 2% to 2.5%. The germline V gene encodes CDR1 SQVTM and CDR2 ANQGSEA. The V and J ends lost 6 bases and 4 bases, in that order; junction bases with no gene match: 11. The CDR3 consists of 15 residues. Regarding the study as a whole: After transplant, high TCRbeta diversity at day 60 in some patients arose from surviving recipient T cells and thymic progenitors. Reports say that about two months after transplant, the alpha-beta T cells came out of several hundred graft clones that had expanded. Most T-cell counts and diversity one year after the transplant came from T cells that were newly produced.

The receptor was isolated from a male patient aged 10 to 17 who had a stem cell transplant for acute myeloid leukemia, so the T cells may come from the graft donor. The chain combines TRBV29-1 with TRBJ2-2; 7 bases map to TRBD1. The source was PBMCs, mostly from graft donor cells, collected 360 days after TCRalphabeta/CD19-depleted stem cell transplant. In DNA form, the CDR3 reads TGCAGCGTCCGAACCCCACAGGGGCGCACCGGGGAGCTGTTTTTT. It specifies CSVRTPQGRTGELFF.